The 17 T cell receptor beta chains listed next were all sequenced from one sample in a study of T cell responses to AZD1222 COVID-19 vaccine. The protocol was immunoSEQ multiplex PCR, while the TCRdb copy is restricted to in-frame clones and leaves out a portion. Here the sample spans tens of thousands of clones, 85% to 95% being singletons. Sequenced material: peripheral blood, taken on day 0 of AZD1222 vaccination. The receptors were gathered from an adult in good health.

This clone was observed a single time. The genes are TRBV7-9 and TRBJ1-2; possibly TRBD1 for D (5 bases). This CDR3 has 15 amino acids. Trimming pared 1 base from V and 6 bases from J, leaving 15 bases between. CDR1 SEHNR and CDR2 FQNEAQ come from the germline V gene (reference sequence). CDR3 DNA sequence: TGTGCCAGCAGCTTAGAGACCGGGGGTGGGAATGGCTACACCTTC. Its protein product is CASSLETGGGNGYTF.

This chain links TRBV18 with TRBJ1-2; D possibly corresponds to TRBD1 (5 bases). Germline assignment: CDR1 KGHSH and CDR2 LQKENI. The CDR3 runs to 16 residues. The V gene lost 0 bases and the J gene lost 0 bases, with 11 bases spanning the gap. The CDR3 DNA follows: TGTGCCAGCTCACCACCGACAGCCAAATCTAACTATGGCTACACCTTC. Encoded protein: CASSPPTAKSNYGYTF.

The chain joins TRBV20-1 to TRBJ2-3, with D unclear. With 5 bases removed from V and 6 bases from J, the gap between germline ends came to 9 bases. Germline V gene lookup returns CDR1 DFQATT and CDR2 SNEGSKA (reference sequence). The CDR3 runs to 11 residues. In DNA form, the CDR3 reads TGCAGTGCTGTGTTGTCGGATACGCAGTATTTT. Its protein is CSAVLSDTQYF.

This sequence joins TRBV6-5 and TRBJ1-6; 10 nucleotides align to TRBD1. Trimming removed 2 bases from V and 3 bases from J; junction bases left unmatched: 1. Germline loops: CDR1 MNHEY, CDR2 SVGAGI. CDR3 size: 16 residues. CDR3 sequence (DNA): TGTGCCAGCAGTTACGACAGGGGGCTCTATAATTCACCCCTCCACTTT. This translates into CASSYDRGLYNSPLHF.

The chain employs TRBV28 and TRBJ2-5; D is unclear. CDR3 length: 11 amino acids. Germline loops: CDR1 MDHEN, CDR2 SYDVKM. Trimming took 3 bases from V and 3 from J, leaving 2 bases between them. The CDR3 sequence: CASSFEETQYF. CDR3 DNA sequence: TGTGCCAGCAGTTTTGAAGAGACCCAGTACTTC. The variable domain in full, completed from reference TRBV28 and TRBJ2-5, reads DVKVTQSSRYLVKRTGEKVFLECVQDMDHENMFWYRQDPGLGLRLIYFSYDVKMKEKGDIPEGYSVSREKKERFSLILESASTNQTSMYLCASSFEETQYFGPGTRLLVL.

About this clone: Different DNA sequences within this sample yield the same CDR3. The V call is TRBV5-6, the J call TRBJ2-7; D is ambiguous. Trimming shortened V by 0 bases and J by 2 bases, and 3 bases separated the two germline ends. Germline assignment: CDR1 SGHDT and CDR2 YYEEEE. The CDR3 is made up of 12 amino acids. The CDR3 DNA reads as TGTGCCAGCAGCTTGGCCCCCTACGAGCAGTACTTC. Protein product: CASSLAPYEQYF.

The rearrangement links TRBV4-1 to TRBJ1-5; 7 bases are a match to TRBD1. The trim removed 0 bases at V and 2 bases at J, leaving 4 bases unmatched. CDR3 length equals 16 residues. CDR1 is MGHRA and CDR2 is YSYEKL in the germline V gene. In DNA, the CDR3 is TGCGCCAGCAGCCAAGATAGCGGACAGGGCAATCAGCCCCAGCATTTT. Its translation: CASSQDSGQGNQPQHF.

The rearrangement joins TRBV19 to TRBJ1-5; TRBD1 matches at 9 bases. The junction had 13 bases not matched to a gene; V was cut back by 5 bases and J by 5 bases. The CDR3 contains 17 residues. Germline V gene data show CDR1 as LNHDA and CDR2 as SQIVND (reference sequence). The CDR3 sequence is CASSAEAGTGLHQPQHF. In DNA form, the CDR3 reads TGTGCCAGTAGTGCCGAGGCGGGGACAGGGCTTCATCAGCCCCAGCATTTT.

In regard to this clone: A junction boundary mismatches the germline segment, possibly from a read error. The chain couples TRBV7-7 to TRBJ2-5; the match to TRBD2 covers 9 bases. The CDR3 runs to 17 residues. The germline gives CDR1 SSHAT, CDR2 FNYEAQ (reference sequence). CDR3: CASSLGVSGGSKETQYF. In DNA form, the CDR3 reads TGTGCTAGCAGCTTAGGGGTTAGCGGGGGCTCAAAAGAGACCCAGTACTTC.

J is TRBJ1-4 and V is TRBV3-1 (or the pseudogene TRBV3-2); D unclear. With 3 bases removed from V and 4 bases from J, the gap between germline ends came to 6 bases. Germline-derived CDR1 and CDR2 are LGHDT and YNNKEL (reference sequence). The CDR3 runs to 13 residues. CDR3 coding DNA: TGTGCCAGCAGCCATAAGAATAATGAAAAACTGTTTTTT. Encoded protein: CASSHKNNEKLFF.

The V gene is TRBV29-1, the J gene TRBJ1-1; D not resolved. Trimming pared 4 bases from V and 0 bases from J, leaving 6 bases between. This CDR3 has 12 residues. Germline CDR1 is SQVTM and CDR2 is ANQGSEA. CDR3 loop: CSVGSMNTEAFF. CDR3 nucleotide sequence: TGCAGCGTTGGGAGTATGAACACTGAAGCTTTCTTT.

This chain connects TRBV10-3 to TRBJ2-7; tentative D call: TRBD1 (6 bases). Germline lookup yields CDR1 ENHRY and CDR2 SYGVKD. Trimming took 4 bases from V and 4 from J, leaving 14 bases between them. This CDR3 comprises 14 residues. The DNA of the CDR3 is TGTGCCATCAGTGGGGGGAACAGGGTTTACGAGCAGTACTTC. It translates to CAISGGNRVYEQYF.

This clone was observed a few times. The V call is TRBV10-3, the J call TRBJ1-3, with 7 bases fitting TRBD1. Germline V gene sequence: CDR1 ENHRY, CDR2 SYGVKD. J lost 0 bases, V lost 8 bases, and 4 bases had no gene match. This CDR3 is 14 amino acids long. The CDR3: CAIGQGVSGNTIYF. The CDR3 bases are TGTGCCATCGGGCAGGGGGTCTCTGGAAACACCATATATTTT.

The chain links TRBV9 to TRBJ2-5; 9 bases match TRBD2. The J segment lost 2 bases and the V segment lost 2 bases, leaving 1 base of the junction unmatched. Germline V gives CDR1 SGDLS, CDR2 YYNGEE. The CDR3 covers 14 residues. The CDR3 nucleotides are TGTGCCAGCAGCGTTCTAGCGGGGCAAGAGACCCAGTACTTC. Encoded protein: CASSVLAGQETQYF.

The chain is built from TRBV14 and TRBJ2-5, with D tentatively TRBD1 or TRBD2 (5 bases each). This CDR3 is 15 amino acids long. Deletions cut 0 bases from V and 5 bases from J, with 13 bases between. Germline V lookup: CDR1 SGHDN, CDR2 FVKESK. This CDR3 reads CASSQDRGRRETQYF. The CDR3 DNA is TGTGCCAGCAGCCAAGATCGGGGACGTAGGGAGACCCAGTACTTC.

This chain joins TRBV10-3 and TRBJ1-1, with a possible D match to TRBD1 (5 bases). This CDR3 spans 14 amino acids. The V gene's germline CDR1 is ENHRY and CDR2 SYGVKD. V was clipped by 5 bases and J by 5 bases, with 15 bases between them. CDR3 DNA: TGTGCCATCAGTCCCCGGGGGATGGAAACTGAAGCTTTCTTT. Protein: CAISPRGMETEAFF.

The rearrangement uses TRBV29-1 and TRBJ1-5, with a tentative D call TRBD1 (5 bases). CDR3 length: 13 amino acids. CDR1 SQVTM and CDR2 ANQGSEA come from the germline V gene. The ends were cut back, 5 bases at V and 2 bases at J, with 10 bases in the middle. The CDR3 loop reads CSVSTQGNQPQHF. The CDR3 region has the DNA TGCAGCGTTTCAACACAGGGCAATCAGCCCCAGCATTTT.